These 24 T cell receptor beta chains came from one sample sequenced in a study of blood T cell repertoires in COVID-19. Using immunoSEQ multiplex PCR, the repertoire was profiled, and TCRdb retains in-frame clones only, with some absent. The sample lists 200,000 to 250,000 clones; about nine tenths were seen once. Sequenced: peripheral blood. These receptors originate from a woman between 50 and 59 years old with acute or convalescent COVID-19.

The sample holds many counts of this clone. The chain couples TRBV10-2 to TRBJ2-2; D unclear. The ends were cut back, 4 bases at V and 0 bases at J, with 6 bases in the middle. The germline CDR1 and CDR2 sequences are WSHSY and SAAADI. CDR3 length: 14 amino acids. The CDR3 DNA is TGCGCCAGCAGTGTGGCATCGAACACCGGGGAGCTGTTTTTT. Translating it yields CASSVASNTGELFF.

This chain links TRBV19 with TRBJ2-1; TRBD2 might be the D (7 bases). Trimming left V 7 bases short and J 13 bases short, with 17 bases between. This CDR3 is built from 12 residues. In germline, CDR1 is LNHDA, CDR2 SQIVND (reference sequence). CDR3 DNA sequence: TGTGCCAGTACCATTGGGAGGGGGGACCAGTTCTTC. Its translation is CASTIGRGDQFF.

The chain joins TRBV2 to TRBJ2-7; unclear D gene. This CDR3 comprises 16 residues. V dropped 7 bases and J dropped 4 bases, with 23 bases sitting between them. Per the germline V gene, CDR1 is SNHLY and CDR2 is FYNNEI. The CDR3 sequence: CASTSREASWSYEQYF. As DNA, the CDR3 is TGTGCCAGCACCTCTCGAGAGGCTTCCTGGTCGTACGAGCAGTACTTC.

The chain employs TRBV6-6 and TRBJ1-1; TRBD1 matches at 10 bases. The CDR3 runs to 15 residues. The germline V gene encodes CDR1 MNHNY and CDR2 SVGAGI (reference sequence). V was clipped by 6 bases and J by 0 bases; unmatched bases: 4. The CDR3 coding sequence is TGTGCCAGCAGGGGGGGGACAGGGGTGAACACTGAAGCTTTCTTT. Translating it yields CASRGGTGVNTEAFF.

This chain joins TRBV7-8 and TRBJ2-4; 7 positions agree with TRBD1. The J segment lost 6 bases and the V segment lost 5 bases, leaving 13 bases of the junction unmatched. The CDR3 contains 16 residues. Looked up from germline, CDR1 is SGHVS and CDR2 is FQNEAQ. The CDR3 region is CASSPQEPTGRNIQYF. The CDR3 DNA reads as TGTGCCAGCAGCCCCCAGGAACCGACAGGGAGAAACATTCAGTACTTC.

The V gene is TRBV19, the J gene TRBJ2-2; the match to TRBD1 covers 12 bases. CDR3 length: 16 residues. J lost 7 bases, V lost 3 bases, and 6 bases had no gene match. CDR1 is LNHDA and CDR2 is SQIVND in the germline V gene (reference sequence). CDR3 in DNA: TGTGCCAGTAGTATTTCCGGGACAGGGGGCTTCGGGGAGCTGTTTTTT. Its protein is CASSISGTGGFGELFF.

This rearrangement joins TRBV4-1 to TRBJ2-7, with 8 bases lining up with TRBD1. The CDR3 covers 14 residues. V lost 1 base and J lost 4; bases outside the gene matches: 3. Germline CDR1 and CDR2: MGHRA and YSYEKL. CDR3 amino acids: CASSQGDRRYEQYF. CDR3 nucleotides: TGCGCCAGCAGCCAAGGGGACAGGCGTTACGAGCAGTACTTC.

The CDR3 DNA reads as TGTGCCAGCAGCTCAACGACAGGGGGCAACGAGCAGTACTTC. Translating it yields CASSSTTGGNEQYF. The chain carries TRBV11-2 and TRBJ2-7, with 10 bases matching TRBD1. Germline CDR1 SGHAT, CDR2 FQNNGV. The CDR3 runs 14 residues. Trimming took 4 bases from V and 5 from J; bases not matched to a gene: 5.

The chain uses TRBV11-3 and TRBJ1-2; 12 positions match TRBD1. V shed 5 bases and J 6 bases; nucleotides not matched to a gene: 7. Germline CDR1 reads SGHNT; CDR2 reads YENEEA. CDR3 size: 15 residues. The CDR3 DNA follows: TGTGCCAGCAGCGTCCCGGGACAGGGGGCCCATGGCTACACCTTC. Its protein product is CASSVPGQGAHGYTF.

The sample holds a few counts of this clone. The gene calls are TRBV6-5 and TRBJ2-2, with 9 bases that match TRBD2. The germline gives CDR1 MNHEY, CDR2 SVGAGI. The CDR3 extends over 14 amino acids. V was pared by 5 bases and J by 6 bases, with 4 bases of the junction left unmatched. The CDR3 here is CASSLAGRAGELFF. The CDR3 nucleotides read TGTGCCAGCAGTCTAGCGGGAAGGGCCGGGGAGCTGTTTTTT.

This rearrangement joins TRBV19 to TRBJ1-2; tentatively, D is TRBD1 (6 bases). V lost 4 bases and J 0 bases, leaving 12 bases between the germline ends. CDR3 length: 15 amino acids. In germline, CDR1 is LNHDA, CDR2 SQIVND (reference sequence). The CDR3 protein is CASSKGTPPNYGYTF. CDR3 in DNA: TGTGCCAGTAGTAAAGGGACACCGCCTAACTATGGCTACACCTTC.

The J gene is TRBJ1-1, the V gene TRBV15; D gene uncertain. This CDR3 comprises 14 residues. The ends were cut back, 4 bases at V and 4 bases at J, with 13 bases in the middle. Germline values: CDR1 LNHNV, CDR2 YYDKDF (reference sequence). CDR3 sequence reads: CATSIGLGGTEAFF. CDR3 nucleotide sequence: TGTGCCACCAGCATAGGACTGGGTGGCACTGAAGCTTTCTTT. Full variable domain (outside the CDR3, taken from reference TRBV15 and TRBJ1-1): DAMVIQNPRYQVTQFGKPVTLSCSQTLNHNVMYWYQQKSSQAPKLLFHYYDKDFNNEADTPDNFQSRRPNTSFCFLDIRSPGLGDTAMYLCATSIGLGGTEAFFGQGTRLTVV.

The chain employs TRBV18 and TRBJ2-7; D possibly uses TRBD1 or TRBD2 (5 bases each). The CDR3 is 14 amino acids. Germline CDR1 is KGHSH and CDR2 is LQKENI. With 6 bases removed from V and 3 bases from J, the gap between germline ends came to 15 bases. CDR3 DNA sequence: TGTGCCAGCTCCCCAGGGTCAGGAGGCTACGAGCAGTACTTC. It codes for CASSPGSGGYEQYF.

This clone occurred a few times. The chain recombines TRBV2 with TRBJ1-1; D is unresolved. The germline V gene has CDR1 SNHLY and CDR2 FYNNEI. V lost 7 bases to trimming and J lost 5 bases, with 14 bases between them. This CDR3 is 13 amino acids long. In nucleotides, the CDR3 is TGTGCCAGCACACAAGAGGGAAGAACTGAAGCTTTCTTT. Amino acid sequence: CASTQEGRTEAFF.

As to this clone: Other DNA sequences within the sample encode an identical CDR3. The chain is built from TRBV6-2 or TRBV6-3 and TRBJ1-5; D gene ambiguous. This CDR3 is built from 14 residues. CDR1 MNHEY and CDR2 SVGEGT come from the germline V gene. V was pared by 5 bases and J by 0 bases, with 8 bases between. The CDR3 loop reads CASSIQYSNQPQHF. CDR3 bases: TGTGCCAGCAGTATACAGTATAGCAATCAGCCCCAGCATTTT.

The rearrangement links TRBV7-7 to TRBJ2-1; 8 nucleotides agree with TRBD2. Trimming at V came to 1 base and at J to 6 bases, leaving 5 bases not matched to a gene. The CDR3 is 15 amino acids. Germline-derived CDR1 and CDR2 are SSHAT and FNYEAQ (reference sequence). CDR3 protein: CASSLGAGALNEQFF. DNA for the CDR3: TGTGCCAGCAGCTTAGGAGCGGGGGCCCTCAATGAGCAGTTCTTC.

This sequence joins TRBV5-1 and TRBJ1-5, with D perhaps matching TRBD1 (5 bases). The CDR3 runs 15 residues. Germline CDR1 reads SGHRS; CDR2 reads YFSETQ. V lost 4 bases and J lost 0, with 11 bases in between. CDR3 residues: CASSPTADSNQPQHF. CDR3 nucleotide sequence: TGCGCCAGCAGCCCGACAGCCGATAGCAATCAGCCCCAGCATTTT.

The genes are TRBV12-5 and TRBJ1-1, with TRBD1 matching 8 bases. CDR1 and CDR2 from the germline V gene are LGHNT and FRNRAP. There are 16 residues in the CDR3. After removal of 2 bases from V and 1 base from J, the junction contained 6 bases not matched to a gene. The CDR3 reads CASGLLRDRRNTEAFF. The CDR3 coding sequence is TGTGCTAGTGGTTTGCTCCGGGACAGGAGGAACACTGAAGCTTTCTTT.

The table lists this clone with a count of one. The rearrangement joins TRBV18 to TRBJ1-4, with D perhaps matching TRBD1 (6 bases). Trimming took 8 bases from V and 4 from J, leaving 17 bases between them. The CDR3 is made up of 15 amino acids. Germline V gene sequence: CDR1 KGHSH, CDR2 LQKENI. Written as DNA, the CDR3 is TGTGCCAGCGCCCCAGGGCAGGACAGTAATGAAAAACTGTTTTTT. Protein: CASAPGQDSNEKLFF.

The CDR3 sequence: CASSDPGQGDNEQFF. The CDR3 DNA follows: TGTGCCAGTAGTGACCCGGGACAGGGGGACAATGAGCAGTTCTTC. The rearrangement links TRBV19 to TRBJ2-1; 11 bases fit TRBD1. Germline V gene data show CDR1 as LNHDA and CDR2 as SQIVND (reference sequence). With V trimmed by 5 bases and J by 5 bases, 5 bases remained unmatched. CDR3 length equals 15 residues.

This chain joins TRBV4-1 and TRBJ1-6; 8 bases are shared with TRBD1. Trimming cost V 0 bases and J 9 bases; bases outside gene matches: 7. Germline CDR1 is MGHRA and CDR2 is YSYEKL. This CDR3 spans 16 amino acids. The CDR3 reads CASSQEGRGLGSPLHF. CDR3 nucleotide sequence: TGCGCCAGCAGCCAAGAGGGCAGGGGGCTTGGTTCACCCCTCCACTTT.

The rearrangement uses TRBV12-5 and TRBJ2-2; 8 bases agree with TRBD2. The CDR3 contains 13 residues. Germline V gives CDR1 LGHNT, CDR2 FRNRAP. The junction had 1 base not matched to a gene; V was cut back by 4 bases and J by 6 bases. The CDR3 sequence: CASGSGGAGELFF. In nucleotides, the CDR3 is TGTGCTAGTGGTTCGGGGGGGGCCGGGGAGCTGTTTTTT. The full variable domain, completed using reference TRBV12-5 and TRBJ2-2, is DARVTQTPRHKVTEMGQEVTMRCQPILGHNTVFWYRQTMMQGLELLAYFRNRAPLDDSGMPKDRFSAEMPDATLATLKIQPSEPRDSAVYFCASGSGGAGELFFGEGSRLTVL.

The chain joins TRBV5-1 to TRBJ2-3, with 12 bases matching TRBD2. Germline V gives CDR1 SGHRS, CDR2 YFSETQ. This CDR3 is 17 amino acids long. V was pared by 3 bases and J by 4 bases, with 9 bases of the junction left unmatched. This CDR3 reads CASSYPPTSGSADTQYF. In nucleotides, the CDR3 is TGCGCCAGCAGCTATCCCCCGACTAGCGGGAGTGCAGATACGCAGTATTTT.

Comment on this clone: This same CDR3 is encoded by further DNA sequences in the sample. The CDR3 nucleotides are TGTGCCAGCAGCCTGGTGGGCAGCCGGAACACTGAAGCTTTCTTT. It specifies CASSLVGSRNTEAFF. J is TRBJ1-1 and V is TRBV5-4, with no clear D. Trimming shortened V by 4 bases and J by 1 base, and 14 bases separated the two germline ends. Germline lookup yields CDR1 SGHNT and CDR2 YYREEE (reference sequence). The CDR3 contains 15 residues.